A selection of T cell receptor beta chains follows, all from one sample in a study of T cells in Graves' hyperthyroidism and ophthalmopathy. TCRdb itself ran the multiplex PCR reads through MiXCR, one entry per CDR3 protein. The sample carries about 350,000 distinct CDR3 sequences, around a sixth recorded once. Sequencing input: blood. Receptors were obtained from a woman aged 40 to 50 with Graves' ophthalmopathy. Both conserved end residues are part of each CDR3. Fields, in order: J gene, clone size, D gene, V gene, CDR3 DNA, CDR3 protein. A D gene is named only where the DNA matches it firmly. Clone size is given for some rows only: seen once, a few or many times, or a class if the clone is expanded.

j_gene: TRBJ1-6
abundance: few
d_gene: .
v_gene: TRBV12-3/TRBV12-4
CDR3nt: TGTGCCAGCAGTTGGGGAAATAATTCACCCCTCCACTTT
CDR3aa: CASSWGNNSPLHF

j_gene: TRBJ2-7
abundance: many
d_gene: .
v_gene: TRBV30
CDR3nt: TGTGCCTGGAGTGCAGGACTCTACGAGCAGTACTTC
CDR3aa: CAWSAGLYEQYF

j_gene: TRBJ2-5
abundance: many
d_gene: TRBD2
v_gene: TRBV27
CDR3nt: TGTGCCAGCAGTCCAGGGACTAGCAGGCAGACCCAGTACTTC
CDR3aa: CASSPGTSRQTQYF

j_gene: TRBJ1-1
abundance: many
d_gene: .
v_gene: TRBV19
CDR3nt: TGTGCCAGTAGTATTAAAGGTATGAACACTGAAGCTTTCTTT
CDR3aa: CASSIKGMNTEAFF

j_gene: TRBJ1-1
abundance: many
d_gene: .
v_gene: TRBV6-1
CDR3nt: TGTGCCAGCAGTGAAGGCAACAGGGAATTAACTGAAGCTTTCTTT
CDR3aa: CASSEGNRELTEAFF

j_gene: TRBJ1-1
abundance: many
d_gene: .
v_gene: TRBV19
CDR3nt: TGTGCCAGCATTGGGTTGGCTTTCTTT
CDR3aa: CASIGLAFF

j_gene: TRBJ1-5
abundance: many
d_gene: .
v_gene: TRBV28
CDR3nt: TGTGCCAGCAAGGGAGGAAATCAGCCCCAGCATTTT
CDR3aa: CASKGGNQPQHF

j_gene: TRBJ1-5
abundance: many
d_gene: TRBD1
v_gene: TRBV12-3/TRBV12-4
CDR3nt: TGTGCCAGCAGTTTTGTAGCAGGGGGCTTAGGCAATCAGCCCCAGCATTTT
CDR3aa: CASSFVAGGLGNQPQHF

j_gene: TRBJ2-7
abundance: many
d_gene: .
v_gene: TRBV6-5
CDR3nt: TGTGCCAGCAGTCCCTCGGGGGTGTCGGCTACCTACGAGCAGTACTTC
CDR3aa: CASSPSGVSATYEQYF

j_gene: TRBJ1-1
abundance: many
d_gene: TRBD1
v_gene: TRBV19
CDR3nt: TGTGCCAGTAGTATTTCCGGGACAGGGGGCACTGAAGCTTTCTTT
CDR3aa: CASSISGTGGTEAFF

j_gene: TRBJ1-6
abundance: .
d_gene: TRBD1
v_gene: TRBV6-2/TRBV6-3
CDR3nt: TGTGCCAGCAAAGGGACAGATAATTCACCCCTCCACTTT
CDR3aa: CASKGTDNSPLHF

j_gene: TRBJ1-1
abundance: .
d_gene: .
v_gene: TRBV4-2
CDR3nt: TGTGCCAGCAGCTCCCCGACAGGACCGAACACTGAAGCTTTCTTT
CDR3aa: CASSSPTGPNTEAFF

j_gene: TRBJ1-5
abundance: many
d_gene: .
v_gene: TRBV20-1
CDR3nt: TGCAGTGCTAGTGGGTATAGCAATCAGCCCCAGCATTTT
CDR3aa: CSASGYSNQPQHF

j_gene: TRBJ2-7
abundance: .
d_gene: .
v_gene: TRBV6-1
CDR3nt: TGTGCCAGCAGCCGGTCGGGGGAGCAGTACTTC
CDR3aa: CASSRSGEQYF